A selection of T cell receptor beta chains follows, all from one sample in a study of blood T cell repertoires in COVID-19. Generated by immunoSEQ multiplex PCR, the TCRdb table keeps only in-frame clones and is missing some. The sample consists of over 55,000 clones, 65% to 90% of them appearing once. Sequencing was performed on peripheral blood. The receptors originated from a man aged 50-59 years with acute or convalescent COVID-19. Both conserved end residues are part of each CDR3. D genes are given only for firm matches. Clone size is stated in some rows and not others, as once, few, many or a class when expanded.

CDR3,DNA,J,size,V,D
CASSGQGGLGQPQHF,TGTGCCAGCAGCGGGCAGGGGGGCTTGGGACAGCCCCAGCATTTT,TRBJ1-5,-,TRBV3-1/TRBV3-2,TRBD1
CASSGDWGSGELFF,TGCGCCAGCAGTGGGGACTGGGGGTCCGGGGAGCTGTTTTTT,TRBJ2-2,-,TRBV10-1,-
CASSPGGGRSNYNEQFF,TGTGCCAGCAGCCCAGGGGGCGGCAGATCAAACTACAATGAGCAGTTCTTC,TRBJ2-1,once,TRBV11-3,TRBD1
CASSGGLAGLSYEQYF,TGTGCCAGCAGCGGGGGACTAGCGGGGCTCTCCTACGAGCAGTACTTC,TRBJ2-7,-,TRBV7-9,TRBD2
CASSSYQETQYF,TGTGCCAGCAGCTCGTACCAAGAGACCCAGTACTTC,TRBJ2-5,-,TRBV11-2,-
CSVYGPTGDTQYF,TGCAGCGTATACGGGCCTACGGGGGATACGCAGTATTTT,TRBJ2-3,-,TRBV29-1,-
CASNLQGARGGYTF,TGTGCCAGCAACCTACAGGGGGCCAGAGGTGGCTACACCTTC,TRBJ1-2,-,TRBV2,TRBD1
CASSQASGRETSSGYTF,TGCGCCAGCAGCCAAGCTTCAGGGAGGGAGACATCCTCTGGCTACACCTTC,TRBJ1-2,-,TRBV4-1,-
CASSYSEGYTF,TGTGCCAGCAGTTACAGTGAGGGCTACACCTTC,TRBJ1-2,-,TRBV12-3/TRBV12-4,-
CSVLSTSGVHGYTF,TGCAGCGTTCTCTCCACCAGCGGGGTTCATGGCTACACCTTC,TRBJ1-2,-,TRBV29-1,-
CASSLIAITGELFF,TGTGCCAGCAGCTTAATAGCGATCACCGGGGAGCTGTTTTTT,TRBJ2-2,-,TRBV7-9,-
CASSEVGGGGAGELFF,TGTGCCAGCAGTGAAGTAGGCGGGGGGGGCGCCGGGGAGCTGTTTTTT,TRBJ2-2,-,TRBV6-1,TRBD2
CASSSGLAGGPSSYNEQFF,TGTGCCAGCAGCTCGGGACTAGCGGGGGGGCCGAGCTCCTACAATGAGCAGTTCTTC,TRBJ2-1,-,TRBV7-9,TRBD2
CASSLGQGNEQFF,TGCGCCAGCAGCTTGGGACAGGGCAATGAGCAGTTCTTC,TRBJ2-1,-,TRBV5-1,TRBD1
CASSLERGRQYF,TGTGCCAGCAGCTTAGAGAGGGGGAGGCAGTATTTT,TRBJ2-3,-,TRBV13,-
CATSDVDGSTDTQYF,TGTGCCACCAGTGATGTTGACGGGAGCACAGATACGCAGTATTTT,TRBJ2-3,-,TRBV24-1,-